Included here is one T cell receptor beta chain sequence, with context. CDR3 length: 17 amino acids. The J segment lost 2 bases and the V segment lost 4 bases, leaving 12 bases of the junction unmatched. The germline V gene has CDR1 LGHNA and CDR2 YNFKEQ. The data belong to a study of T cells after somatic rescue of genetic block. Produced via immunoSEQ multiplex PCR; TCRdb's table is partial and in-frame only. The data contain around 67,000 clones, about nine tenths of them singletons. The chain has TRBV4-2 and TRBJ1-2; the match to TRBD1 covers 8 bases. The sequencing input was peripheral blood mononuclear cells (PBMCs). This receptor was obtained from a man aged 25-40 years. CDR3 sequence reads: CASSPHPRGQENYGYTF. In nucleotides, the CDR3 is TGTGCCAGCAGCCCCCACCCCCGGGGACAGGAAAACTATGGCTACACCTTC.